This entry concerns a single T cell receptor (beta chain). Its antigen is currently not known. The input lacks base qualities; no much larger clone sits a single base away. The CDR3 regions of human TCRbeta chains were subjected to immunosequencing. For the original study's pipeline: Repertoire TCRs were checked for matches against a reference library of SARS-CoV-2-specific TCRs that had been generated using the MIRA antigen-specificity platform. Breadth was defined as the fraction of unique TCRs that were SARS-CoV-2-associated, and depth was defined as the fraction of total T cells that were SARS-CoV-2-associated. Using the MIRA data, each spike-specific TCR was mapped to the spike region that the TCR reacts to and placed in a CD4 or CD8 class. Log10-transformed breadth and depth values were compared by one-way ANOVA with Sidak's multiple comparisons tests. TCRdb holds this immuneACCESS table with in-frame rearrangements only. Some clones are missing; in checked studies, unresolved V genes explain under half, and the rest has no known cause. V, J and clone size derive from that table, while D and trimming were established from the DNA sequence. Here the sample has approximately 160,000 clones; approximately 88% occur a single time. Of the sample, roughly 3.5% is held by the ten largest clones.

Read against the paper, the sample's time point label means: baseline before first vaccination. The meaning of the sample's treatment or condition label: meningococcal conjugate vaccine given as trial control. Vaccinee samples came from UK trials COV001 and COV002, including a single-blind randomized controlled phase 2/3 trial of AZD1222 (ChAdOx1 nCoV-19) in healthy adults. For TCRbeta chain sequencing, PBMC samples were collected from trial participants at day 0 and at day 28 after the second dose. The data stem from a study of T cell responses to AZD1222 COVID-19 vaccine (dated by TCRdb to the early 2020s). Broadly, across the study: TCR sequencing was performed for over 230 trial participants, of whom about 200 were given two doses of AZD1222 and around 26 were given two doses of MenACWY control vaccine. Trial participants were enrolled into age subgroups of 18-55, 56-69 and 70-plus years, which contained 148, 28 and 57 TCR-sequenced participants, respectively.

A distance of 12 bases separates the germline ends of V and J, which lose 0 bases and 4 bases respectively. Counted from cysteine to phenylalanine, this CDR3 has 15 amino acids. Just the 45-base CDR3 DNA is kept, in frame starting at base 1. The germline V gene supplies CDR1 LGHNA and CDR2 YSLEER. General study outcomes and caveats: A significant rise in spike-specific TCR breadth and depth was observed after two AZD1222 doses relative to day 0 and relative to MenACWY recipients. The whole spike protein was spanned by vaccine-associated CD4 TCRs, and dominant responses were seen in regions 160-218 and 743-854. Epitopes outside the regions mutated in the B.1.351 and B.1.1.7 variants were reportedly recognized by nearly half of the unique spike-specific TCRs. Participants were mostly white British, with more females than males. The authors suggested clonal diversity may have been underestimated. The 56-69-year group was small, and its depth increase did not reach significance, likely because of low power. Because no day 14 peak-response samples were available, the repertoires could be characterized only after the peak T cell response. Conclusions about previously exposed vaccinees are limited because only six or seven AZD1222 recipients were SARS-CoV-2 seropositive at baseline.

The chain was built from TRBV4-3 and TRBJ1-2, with the D gene too uncertain to name. This specimen consisted of peripheral blood, obtained on day 0 of MenACWY control vaccination. The clonotype was recovered from an adult in good health. CDR3 reads: CASSQDLGVGYGYTF. The sequenced DNA: TGCGCCAGCAGCCAAGATCTGGGAGTAGGCTATGGCTACACCTTC.